What follows is one T cell receptor beta chain and its context. Its specificity is not known. The CDR3 consists of 18 residues. Germline loops: CDR1 LGHNA, CDR2 YSLEER. V shed 1 base and J 6 bases; nucleotides not matched to a gene: 15. This entry belongs to a study of identical twins. Study findings and constraints: Out-of-frame alpha sequences common to twins were enriched for low generation probability.

TCRdb re-called the 5' RACE reads through MiXCR, storing one row per CDR3 protein. The sample consists of roughly 770,000 distinct CDR3 sequences, around a sixth of them appearing once. The same data also contributed to another study, on T cells expressing NK-cell markers. That source reports: Within several experiments, an anti-gamma-delta TCR antibody kept the sorting limited to alpha-beta TCR T cells. Each of about 6 donors carried dominant NKG2C+ clonotypes accounting for roughly 1.0-8% of CD8+ T cells. Expanded NKG2C+ T cell clones were not confirmed as HCMV-specific.

The rearrangement links TRBV4-3 to TRBJ2-1; 7 bases are a match to TRBD1. Sequenced: PBMCs. The clonotype originates from a woman aged 18-35 years in good health. The CDR3 spells CASSQGPTQGTLLNEQFF. The CDR3 DNA reads as TGCGCCAGCAGCCAAGGTCCTACACAGGGGACGCTACTCAATGAGCAGTTCTTC.